A selection of T cell receptor beta chains follows, all from one sample in a study of cytomegalovirus exposure and HLA in healthy donors. The repertoire was sequenced with immunoSEQ multiplex PCR; TCRdb's copy has only in-frame clones and lacks some. The profile covers 220,000 or so clones, with around 80% appearing a single time and over 11% taken by the ten largest. The specimen sequenced was PBMCs. The receptors come from a woman in her twenties or thirties in good health and CMV-seropositive. Both conserved end residues are trimmed from each CDR3. The D gene is left open where the match is weak.

V gene: TRBV25-1
J gene: TRBJ2-7
D gene: -
CDR3 protein: ASSAGSDPYEQY

V gene: TRBV5-1
J gene: TRBJ2-3
D gene: -
CDR3 protein: ASSLYAGVSTDTQY

V gene: TRBV19
J gene: TRBJ2-1
D gene: TRBD1
CDR3 protein: ASSRPKDRDSYNEQF

V gene: TRBV30
J gene: TRBJ1-3
D gene: -
CDR3 protein: AWSGDLTGNTIY

V gene: TRBV12-5
J gene: TRBJ2-7
D gene: -
CDR3 protein: ASGPQTYEQY

V gene: TRBV11-3
J gene: TRBJ2-7
D gene: TRBD2
CDR3 protein: ASSLAQSGRGEQY

V gene: TRBV2
J gene: TRBJ2-5
D gene: TRBD2
CDR3 protein: ASSLAGPVPETQY

V gene: TRBV2
J gene: TRBJ1-2
D gene: TRBD1
CDR3 protein: ASSHNGQDRGCT

V gene: TRBV28
J gene: TRBJ1-1
D gene: -
CDR3 protein: ASRPGFGAF

V gene: TRBV7-2
J gene: TRBJ2-1
D gene: TRBD2
CDR3 protein: ASSLVAGGPHEQF

V gene: TRBV19
J gene: TRBJ1-2
D gene: -
CDR3 protein: ASSIGQFNYGYT

V gene: TRBV27
J gene: TRBJ2-6
D gene: -
CDR3 protein: ATSSGANVLT

V gene: TRBV12-2
J gene: TRBJ1-1
D gene: -
CDR3 protein: ASRFGGRGCTEAF

V gene: TRBV29-1
J gene: TRBJ2-2
D gene: TRBD2
CDR3 protein: SVPGLAGGPRGELF

V gene: TRBV29-1
J gene: TRBJ2-2
D gene: TRBD2
CDR3 protein: SVGLATGELF

V gene: TRBV10-3
J gene: TRBJ2-1
D gene: TRBD2
CDR3 protein: AIRDSGNNEQF

V gene: TRBV6-5
J gene: TRBJ1-4
D gene: -
CDR3 protein: ASRPRTAVNEKLF

V gene: TRBV20-1
J gene: TRBJ1-1
D gene: -
CDR3 protein: SAGPRTEAF

V gene: TRBV11-2
J gene: TRBJ2-7
D gene: TRBD2
CDR3 protein: ASSPFMGLGREQY

V gene: TRBV27
J gene: TRBJ2-1
D gene: -
CDR3 protein: ASSLVQGVDEQF

V gene: TRBV4-1
J gene: TRBJ2-7
D gene: -
CDR3 protein: ASSQVISAIGSYEQY

V gene: TRBV27
J gene: TRBJ1-2
D gene: TRBD1
CDR3 protein: ASSFRPGQTNYGYT

V gene: TRBV19
J gene: TRBJ1-2
D gene: -
CDR3 protein: ASSFFGPLYGYT

V gene: TRBV15
J gene: TRBJ1-1
D gene: TRBD1
CDR3 protein: ATSRARQGAPLDTEAF

V gene: TRBV6-5
J gene: TRBJ1-1
D gene: -
CDR3 protein: ASSFRKSLNTEAF

V gene: TRBV2
J gene: TRBJ2-6
D gene: -
CDR3 protein: ASSGTASGANVLT

V gene: TRBV6-4
J gene: TRBJ2-1
D gene: -
CDR3 protein: ASSTRGGTYNEQF

V gene: TRBV9
J gene: TRBJ2-2
D gene: -
CDR3 protein: ASSPQPGELF

V gene: TRBV7-9
J gene: TRBJ2-7
D gene: TRBD1
CDR3 protein: ASSFTGGASSYEQY

V gene: TRBV30
J gene: TRBJ1-1
D gene: -
CDR3 protein: AWNRDLGDEAF

V gene: TRBV15
J gene: TRBJ1-2
D gene: TRBD1
CDR3 protein: ATSRTGFYGYT

V gene: TRBV6-5
J gene: TRBJ2-1
D gene: TRBD2
CDR3 protein: ASSYPGGREQF

V gene: TRBV9
J gene: TRBJ2-3
D gene: -
CDR3 protein: ASSLTGRSGTDTQY

V gene: TRBV19
J gene: TRBJ1-5
D gene: -
CDR3 protein: ASSMSLDAYQPQH

V gene: TRBV28
J gene: TRBJ2-2
D gene: TRBD1
CDR3 protein: ASSFDGTGNTGELF

V gene: TRBV27
J gene: TRBJ2-7
D gene: -
CDR3 protein: ASSSGSVYEQY

V gene: TRBV28
J gene: TRBJ2-7
D gene: TRBD2
CDR3 protein: ASSFAGREKGYEQY

V gene: TRBV5-4
J gene: TRBJ2-7
D gene: TRBD2
CDR3 protein: ASGSGRTYEQY

V gene: TRBV4-3
J gene: TRBJ1-2
D gene: -
CDR3 protein: ASSERQGQDYGYT

V gene: TRBV18
J gene: TRBJ1-2
D gene: -
CDR3 protein: ASSPSTGTSGYT

V gene: TRBV2
J gene: TRBJ2-5
D gene: TRBD2
CDR3 protein: ASSEVGSGKKQETQY

V gene: TRBV19
J gene: TRBJ2-7
D gene: -
CDR3 protein: ASTPTTGSYEQY

V gene: TRBV30
J gene: TRBJ1-5
D gene: -
CDR3 protein: AWSSGGGFSNQPQH

V gene: TRBV28
J gene: TRBJ1-2
D gene: -
CDR3 protein: ASSLGPTRVGYT

V gene: TRBV5-1
J gene: TRBJ1-2
D gene: TRBD1
CDR3 protein: ASSYMDRAGGGYT

V gene: TRBV4-2
J gene: TRBJ2-1
D gene: TRBD2
CDR3 protein: ASSQWDGLAGNNEQF

V gene: TRBV5-1
J gene: TRBJ1-3
D gene: -
CDR3 protein: ASSLSPGGNTIY

V gene: TRBV6-6
J gene: TRBJ2-7
D gene: -
CDR3 protein: ASSYSADSSYEQY

V gene: TRBV27
J gene: TRBJ2-7
D gene: TRBD2
CDR3 protein: ASSIRPGTSDNYEQY

V gene: TRBV13
J gene: TRBJ2-1
D gene: -
CDR3 protein: ASSFRRGAYNEQF

V gene: TRBV30
J gene: TRBJ2-7
D gene: -
CDR3 protein: AWSLGGSSYEQY

V gene: TRBV2
J gene: TRBJ2-2
D gene: TRBD1
CDR3 protein: ASRGDSAGELF

V gene: TRBV30
J gene: TRBJ2-5
D gene: -
CDR3 protein: AWSGGQETQY

V gene: TRBV19
J gene: TRBJ1-5
D gene: -
CDR3 protein: ASSFGRNSNQPQH

V gene: TRBV30
J gene: TRBJ1-5
D gene: -
CDR3 protein: AWRSGGRDQPQH